Sequencing of this T cell receptor (beta chain) was carried out in a study of T-cell reconstitution after alpha-beta-depleted transplantation in children. TCRbeta library preparation incorporated unique molecular identifiers. TCRdb re-called the PCR reads through MiXCR, storing one row per CDR3 protein. The top ten clones hold around 5% of a sample with 230,000 or so distinct CDR3 sequences, more than 7.5% of them seen once. This clonotype was seen at least ten times. Trimming took off 5 bases at V and 3 bases at J, with 16 bases between the two ends. This CDR3 has 15 amino acids. The germline V gene has CDR1 SGHTA and CDR2 FQGNSA.

The chain joins TRBV7-2 to TRBJ1-2; TRBD1 might be the D (6 bases). The sequencing here drew on PBMCs from the stem cell graft donor, taken from the stem cell graft. The clonotype was recovered from a human donor who donated a stem cell graft to a child with SCID. CDR3 sequence reads: CASSPVGGGYYGYTF. Written as DNA, the CDR3 is TGTGCCAGCAGCCCTGTGGGGGGCGGATACTATGGCTACACCTTC.